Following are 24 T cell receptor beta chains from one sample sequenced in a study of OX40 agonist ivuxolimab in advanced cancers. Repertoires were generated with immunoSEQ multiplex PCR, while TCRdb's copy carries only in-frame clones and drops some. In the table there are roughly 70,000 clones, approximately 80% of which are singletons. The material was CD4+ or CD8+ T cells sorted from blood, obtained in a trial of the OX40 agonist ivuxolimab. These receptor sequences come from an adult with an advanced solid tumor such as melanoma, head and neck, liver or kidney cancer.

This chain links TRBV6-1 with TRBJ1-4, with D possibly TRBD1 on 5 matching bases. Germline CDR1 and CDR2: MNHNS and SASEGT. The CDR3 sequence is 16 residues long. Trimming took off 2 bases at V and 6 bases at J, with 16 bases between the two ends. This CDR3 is CASSELEGTAYEKLFF. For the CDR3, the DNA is TGTGCCAGCAGTGAACTCGAAGGGACGGCCTATGAAAAACTGTTTTTT.

CDR3 bases: TGTGCCAGCAGCCGGACTAGCGGGTCCGATACGCAGTATTTT. Translation gives CASSRTSGSDTQYF. V and J are TRBV14 and TRBJ2-3; 11 bases line up with TRBD2. The trim removed 4 bases at V and 6 bases at J, leaving 3 bases unmatched. Germline loops: CDR1 SGHDN, CDR2 FVKESK. The CDR3 contains 14 residues. Using reference TRBV14 and TRBJ2-3 for the parts outside the CDR3, the full variable domain is EAGVTQFPSHSVIEKGQTVTLRCDPISGHDNLYWYRRVMGKEIKFLLHFVKESKQDESGMPNNRFLAERTGGTYSTLKVQPAELEDSGVYFCASSRTSGSDTQYFGPGTRLTVL.

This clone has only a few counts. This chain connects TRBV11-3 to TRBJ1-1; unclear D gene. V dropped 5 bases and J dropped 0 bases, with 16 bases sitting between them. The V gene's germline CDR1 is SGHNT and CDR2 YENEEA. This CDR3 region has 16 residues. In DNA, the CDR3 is TGTGCCAGCAGCCCCCCTTCAAATCTAGTGAACACTGAAGCTTTCTTT. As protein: CASSPPSNLVNTEAFF.

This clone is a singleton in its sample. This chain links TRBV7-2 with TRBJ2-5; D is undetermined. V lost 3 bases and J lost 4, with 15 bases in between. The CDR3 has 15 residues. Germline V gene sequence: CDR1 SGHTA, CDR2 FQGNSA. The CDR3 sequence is CASSFSGLPTETQYF. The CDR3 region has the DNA TGTGCCAGCAGCTTCTCCGGCCTACCCACAGAGACCCAGTACTTC. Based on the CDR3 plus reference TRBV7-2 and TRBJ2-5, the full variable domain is GAGVSQSPSNKVTEKGKDVELRCDPISGHTALYWYRQSLGQGLEFLIYFQGNSAPDKSGLPSDRFSAERTGGSVSTLTIQRTQQEDSAVYLCASSFSGLPTETQYFGPGTRLLVL.

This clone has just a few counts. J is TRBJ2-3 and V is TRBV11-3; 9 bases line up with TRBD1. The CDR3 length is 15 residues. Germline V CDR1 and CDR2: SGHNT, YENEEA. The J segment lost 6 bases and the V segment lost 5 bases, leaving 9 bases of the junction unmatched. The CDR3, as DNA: TGTGCCAGCAGCATCGGGGACAGGGTATCTGATACGCAGTATTTT. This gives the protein CASSIGDRVSDTQYF.

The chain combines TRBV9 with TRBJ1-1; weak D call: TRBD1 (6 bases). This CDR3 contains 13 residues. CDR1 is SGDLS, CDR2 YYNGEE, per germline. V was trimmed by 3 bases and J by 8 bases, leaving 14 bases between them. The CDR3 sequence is CASSARTDSEAFF. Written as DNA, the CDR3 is TGTGCCAGCAGCGCCCGGACGGACAGCGAAGCTTTCTTT.

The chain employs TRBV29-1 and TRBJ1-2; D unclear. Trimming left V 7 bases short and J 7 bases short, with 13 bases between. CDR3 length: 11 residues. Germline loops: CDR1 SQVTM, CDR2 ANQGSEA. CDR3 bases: TGCAGCGCCGCTCGACTGGGTGGCTACACCTTC. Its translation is CSAARLGGYTF.

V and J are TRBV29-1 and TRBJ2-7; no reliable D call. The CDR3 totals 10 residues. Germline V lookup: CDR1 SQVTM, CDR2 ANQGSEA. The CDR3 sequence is CSLPFYEQYF. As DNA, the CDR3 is TGCAGTCTGCCGTTCTACGAGCAGTACTTC.

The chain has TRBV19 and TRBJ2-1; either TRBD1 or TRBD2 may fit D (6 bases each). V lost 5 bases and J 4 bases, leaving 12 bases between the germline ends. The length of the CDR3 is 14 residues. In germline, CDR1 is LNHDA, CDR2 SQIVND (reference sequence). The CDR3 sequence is CASSRAGTYNEQFF. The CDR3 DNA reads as TGTGCCAGTAGTCGGGCGGGGACATACAATGAGCAGTTCTTC.

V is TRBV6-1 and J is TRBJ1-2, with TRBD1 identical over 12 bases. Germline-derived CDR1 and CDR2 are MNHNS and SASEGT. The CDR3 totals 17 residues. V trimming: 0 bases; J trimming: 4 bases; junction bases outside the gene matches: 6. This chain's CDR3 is CASSEAPGQGAIYGYTF. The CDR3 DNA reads TGTGCCAGCAGTGAAGCGCCGGGACAGGGGGCTATCTATGGCTACACCTTC.

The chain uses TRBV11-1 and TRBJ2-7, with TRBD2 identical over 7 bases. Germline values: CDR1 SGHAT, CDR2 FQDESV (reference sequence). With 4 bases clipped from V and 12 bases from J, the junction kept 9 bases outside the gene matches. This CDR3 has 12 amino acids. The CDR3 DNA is TGTGCCAGCAGCTCGAGTCACGGACTAGGGTACTTC. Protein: CASSSSHGLGYF.

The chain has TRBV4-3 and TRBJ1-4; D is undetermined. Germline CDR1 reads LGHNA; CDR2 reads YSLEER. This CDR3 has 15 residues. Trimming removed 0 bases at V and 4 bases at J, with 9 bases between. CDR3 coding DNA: TGCGCCAGCAGCCAAGAAGTCCACGTTAATGAAAAACTGTTTTTT. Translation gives CASSQEVHVNEKLFF.

The CDR3: CASSLLATLRETQYF. The CDR3 nucleotides read TGTGCCAGCAGCTTACTAGCCACCCTCAGGGAGACCCAGTACTTC. This chain uses TRBV6-6 with TRBJ2-5; D possibly corresponds to TRBD2 (6 bases). The CDR3 is 15 amino acids. Trimming stripped 6 bases from V and 5 bases from J, with 19 bases between. Germline V lookup: CDR1 MNHNY, CDR2 SVGAGI (reference sequence).

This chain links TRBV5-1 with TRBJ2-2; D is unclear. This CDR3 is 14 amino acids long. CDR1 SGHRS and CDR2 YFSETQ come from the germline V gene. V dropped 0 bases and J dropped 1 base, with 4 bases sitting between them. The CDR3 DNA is TGCGCCAGCAGCTTGGACGTGAACACCGGGGAGCTGTTTTTT. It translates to CASSLDVNTGELFF.

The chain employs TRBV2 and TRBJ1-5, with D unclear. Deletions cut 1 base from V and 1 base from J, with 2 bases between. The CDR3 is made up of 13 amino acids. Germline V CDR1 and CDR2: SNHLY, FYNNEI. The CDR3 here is CASSEGSNQPQHF. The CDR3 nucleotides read TGTGCCAGCAGTGAAGGGAGCAATCAGCCCCAGCATTTT.

CDR3 protein: CASSMDRGEYEQYF. The CDR3 DNA reads TGTGCCAGCAGCATGGACAGGGGGGAGTACGAGCAGTACTTC. The J gene is TRBJ2-7, the V gene TRBV11-2; 10 bases agree with TRBD1. Per the germline V gene, CDR1 is SGHAT and CDR2 is FQNNGV. Trimming cost V 5 bases and J 4 bases; bases outside gene matches: 5. The CDR3 loop spans 14 amino acids.

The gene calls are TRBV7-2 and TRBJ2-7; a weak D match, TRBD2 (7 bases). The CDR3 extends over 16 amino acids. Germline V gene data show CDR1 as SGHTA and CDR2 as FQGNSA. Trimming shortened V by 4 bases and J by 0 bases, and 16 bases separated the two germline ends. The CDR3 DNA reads TGTGCCAGCAGCTCAAACACAGGGAGGGGCTCCTACGAGCAGTACTTC. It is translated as CASSSNTGRGSYEQYF.

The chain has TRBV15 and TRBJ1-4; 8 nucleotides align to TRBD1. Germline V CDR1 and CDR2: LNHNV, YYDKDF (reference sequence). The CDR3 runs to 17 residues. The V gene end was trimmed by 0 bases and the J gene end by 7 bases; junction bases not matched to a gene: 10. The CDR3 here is CATSRDRQGILGEKLFF. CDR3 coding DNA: TGTGCCACCAGCAGAGATCGACAGGGGATTCTTGGTGAAAAACTGTTTTTT.

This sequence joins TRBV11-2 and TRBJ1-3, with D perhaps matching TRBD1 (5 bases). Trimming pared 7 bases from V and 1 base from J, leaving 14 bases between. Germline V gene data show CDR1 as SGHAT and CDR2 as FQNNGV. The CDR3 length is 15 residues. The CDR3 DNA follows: TGTGCCAGCAACCCAGGGAGGGGATCTGGAAACACCATATATTTT. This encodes CASNPGRGSGNTIYF.

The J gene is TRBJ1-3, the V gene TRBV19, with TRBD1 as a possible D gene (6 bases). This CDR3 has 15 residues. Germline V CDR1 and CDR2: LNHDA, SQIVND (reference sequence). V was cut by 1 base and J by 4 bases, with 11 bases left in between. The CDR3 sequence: CASSIAQGAGNTIYF. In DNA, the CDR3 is TGTGCCAGTAGTATAGCACAGGGTGCAGGAAACACCATATATTTT.

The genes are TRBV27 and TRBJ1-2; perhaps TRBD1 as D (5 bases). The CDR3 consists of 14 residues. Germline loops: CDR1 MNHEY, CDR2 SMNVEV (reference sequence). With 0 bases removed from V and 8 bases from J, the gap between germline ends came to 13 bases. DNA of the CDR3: TGTGCCAGCAGTTTATCAGGGGCGGTGAAAGGCTACACCTTC. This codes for CASSLSGAVKGYTF.

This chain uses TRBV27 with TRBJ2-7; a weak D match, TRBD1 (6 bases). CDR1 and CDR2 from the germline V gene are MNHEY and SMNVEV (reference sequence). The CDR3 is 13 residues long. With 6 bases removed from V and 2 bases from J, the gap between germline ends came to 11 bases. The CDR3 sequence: CASRQSGAYEQYF. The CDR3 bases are TGTGCCAGCAGGCAATCAGGGGCCTACGAGCAGTACTTC.

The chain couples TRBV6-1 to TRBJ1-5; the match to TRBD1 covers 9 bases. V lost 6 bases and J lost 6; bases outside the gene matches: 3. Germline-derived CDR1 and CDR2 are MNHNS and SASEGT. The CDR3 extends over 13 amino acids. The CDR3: CASRPGQGQPQHF. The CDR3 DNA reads TGTGCCAGCAGACCGGGACAGGGTCAGCCCCAGCATTTT.

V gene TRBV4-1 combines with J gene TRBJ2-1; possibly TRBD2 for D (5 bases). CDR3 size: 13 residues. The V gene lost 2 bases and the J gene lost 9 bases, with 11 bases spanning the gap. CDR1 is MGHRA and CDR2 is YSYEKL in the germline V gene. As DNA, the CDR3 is TGCGCCAGCAGCCAACCCCGGGGTGGTGAGCAGTTCTTC. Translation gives CASSQPRGGEQFF.